This T cell receptor beta chain appears in the sequencing data of a study of blood T cell repertoires in COVID-19. Study-level background: Material from acute and convalescent COVID-19 was sourced from the United States, Italy and Spain. T cells, B-cell-depleted T cells, or PBMCs supplied cDNA or gDNA.

In the authors' workflow: Estimates of nucleated cell counts were drawn from the amplification of reference gene primers. Profiled with immunoSEQ multiplex PCR; TCRdb holds only in-frame clones, not every one. V and J calls and clone size are those listed in that table; D and trimming were worked out from the DNA. The table lists hundreds of thousands of clones, about 85% of them singletons, with around 0.7% in the top ten. This clone was recorded once. The sample was peripheral blood. The sequence came from a man aged 40-49 years with acute or convalescent COVID-19.

The CDR3 reads CASSLTDRDQPQHF. In DNA, the CDR3 is TGTGCCAGCAGCCTAACGGACAGGGATCAGCCCCAGCATTTT. This chain uses TRBV6-5 with TRBJ1-5; TRBD1 aligns across 8 bases. Germline loops: CDR1 MNHEY, CDR2 SVGAGI. This CDR3 is 14 amino acids long. V dropped 6 bases and J dropped 5; count of bases not matched to a gene: 6.